The 5 T cell receptor beta chains reported below all come from one sample, sequenced in a study of blood T cells in healthy people across ages. Combining a sample-barcoded 5' primer with a J-beta primer mix, a second PCR ran for roughly 7 to 12 cycles. TCRdb itself ran the 5' RACE reads through MiXCR, one entry per CDR3 protein. The table lists over 1.5 million distinct CDR3 sequences, less than 50% of them singletons, with over 2% in the top ten. Sample: blood. Receptor source: a woman aged 40 to 55 in good health.

This clonotype was counted once. The chain employs TRBV5-6 and TRBJ1-1; 7 bases fit TRBD1. Per the germline V gene, CDR1 is SGHDT and CDR2 is YYEEEE. V trimming: 4 bases; J trimming: 5 bases; junction bases outside the gene matches: 5. The CDR3 runs 13 residues. This CDR3 is CASSGMDRTEAFF. As DNA, the CDR3 is TGTGCCAGCAGCGGAATGGACAGGACTGAAGCTTTCTTT.

V and J are TRBV28 and TRBJ2-2, with D unclear. Germline CDR1 MDHEN, CDR2 SYDVKM. The CDR3 runs 16 residues. V was trimmed by 4 bases and J by 0 bases, leaving 12 bases between them. For the CDR3, the DNA is TGTGCCAGCAGTTCGCCACAGATATCGAACACCGGGGAGCTGTTTTTT. Encoded protein: CASSSPQISNTGELFF.

The chain employs TRBV12-3 or TRBV12-4 and TRBJ2-5, with 7 bases lining up with TRBD2. The ends lost 5 bases at V and 2 bases at J; junction bases unmatched: 14. The CDR3 has 17 amino acids. Here the CDR3 DNA reads TGTGCCAGCAGTGCAACCCCTGGGGGGGACTCGCAAGAGACCCAGTACTTC. This gives the protein CASSATPGGDSQETQYF.

For this clonotype: Compared with germline, one end of the junction differs, possibly owing to a read error. This chain joins TRBV6-5 and TRBJ2-6; the D gene could be TRBD1 or TRBD2 (6 bases each). This CDR3 is built from 15 residues. Germline values: CDR1 MNHEY, CDR2 SVGAGI. CDR3 DNA: TGTGCCAGCACTCCGAGGGGGGCTGGGGCCGACGTCCTGACTTTC. Protein sequence: CASTPRGAGADVLTF.

This clonotype was detected a few times. This rearrangement joins TRBV20-1 to TRBJ2-5; D uncertain. The CDR3 runs to 14 residues. Trimming stripped 3 bases from V and 5 bases from J, with 16 bases between. Germline V gene data show CDR1 as DFQATT and CDR2 as SNEGSKA (reference sequence). The CDR3 region is CSARHAAKAETQYF. In nucleotides, the CDR3 is TGCAGTGCTAGGCATGCGGCGAAGGCCGAGACCCAGTACTTC.